Sequencing of this T cell receptor beta chain was carried out in a study of T cells in narcolepsy. Across the whole study: Enrolled donors included narcolepsy type 1 or type 2 patients and healthy controls.

The germline V gene encodes CDR1 SGHRS and CDR2 YFSETQ. J lost 0 bases, V lost 8 bases, and 14 bases had no gene match. The CDR3 is 19 residues long. Comments on this clone: What it binds is unknown.

General study points: Same-patient CSF and blood CD4+ T cell clonotypes included HCRT-specific and TRIB2-specific autoreactive ones. Autoreactive clonotypes reportedly recurred in blood of same and different patients, not controls. Autoreactive clone sequences were missing from some blood memory CD4+ repertoires.

Only in-frame clones appear in the TCRdb table, and some are missing; sequencing was by immunoSEQ multiplex PCR. The profile shows about 35,000 clones, approximately 80% of them singletons. The chain has TRBV5-1 and TRBJ2-1; 13 nucleotides agree with TRBD2. The sample taken for sequencing was memory (CD45RA-) CD4+ T cells from blood. The sequence derives from a human donor in good health. The CDR3 coding sequence is TGCGCCAGTACAAATCCGGGACTAGCGGGATCGGACTCCTACAATGAGCAGTTCTTC. Translation: CASTNPGLAGSDSYNEQFF.